This TCR beta chain is from a study of T cells in Graves' hyperthyroidism and ophthalmopathy. Amplification targeted TCR beta CDR3 regions from RNA transcripts. The primer set for the first-round RT-PCR of the TCR CDR3 was HTBI. MiXCR, run by TCRdb on the multiplex PCR reads, gives a single entry per CDR3 protein. The sample has hundreds of thousands of distinct CDR3 sequences, more than 45% seen once; the top ten hold approximately 8.2%. What was sequenced was peripheral blood or thyroid tissue (not recorded which). The source is a woman under 30 with Graves' hyperthyroidism.

The CDR3 here is CSARDPLGGQGDNTEAFF. CDR3 bases: TGCAGTGCTAGAGACCCGTTGGGGGGACAGGGGGATAACACTGAAGCTTTCTTT. The chain is built from TRBV29-1 and TRBJ1-1, with 11 bases matching TRBD1. This CDR3 spans 18 amino acids. Germline assignment: CDR1 SQVTM and CDR2 ANQGSEA.